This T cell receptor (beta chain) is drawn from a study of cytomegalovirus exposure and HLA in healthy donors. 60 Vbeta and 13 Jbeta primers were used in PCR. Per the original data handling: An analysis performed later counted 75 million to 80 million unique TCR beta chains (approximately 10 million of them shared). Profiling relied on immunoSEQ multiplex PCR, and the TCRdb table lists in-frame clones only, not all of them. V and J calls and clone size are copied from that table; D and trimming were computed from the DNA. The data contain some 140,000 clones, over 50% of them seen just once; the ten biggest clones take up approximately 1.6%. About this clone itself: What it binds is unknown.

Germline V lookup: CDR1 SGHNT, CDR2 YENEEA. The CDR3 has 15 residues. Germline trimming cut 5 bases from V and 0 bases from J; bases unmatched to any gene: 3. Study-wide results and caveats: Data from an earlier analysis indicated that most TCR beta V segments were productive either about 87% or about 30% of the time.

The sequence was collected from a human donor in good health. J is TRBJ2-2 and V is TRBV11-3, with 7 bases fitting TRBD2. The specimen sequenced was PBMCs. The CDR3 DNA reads TGTGCCAGCAGCCGCGGGGGAACGAACACCGGGGAGCTGTTTTTT. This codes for CASSRGGTNTGELFF.